The 15 T cell receptor beta chains listed next were all sequenced from one sample in a study of PD-L1 blockade in urothelial cancer. The data were produced by immunoSEQ multiplex PCR, yet TCRdb's version contains in-frame clones alone and is incomplete. The sample carries approximately 110,000 clones, approximately 85% recorded once. Source: PBMCs, taken around atezolizumab (anti-PD-L1) treatment. The receptor source for this set is a man aged 50-59 years with urothelial cancer.

The genes are TRBV30 and TRBJ1-2, with D hard to call. The CDR3 has 13 residues. Germline lookup yields CDR1 GTSNPN and CDR2 SVGIG (reference sequence). Trimming removed 3 bases from V and 2 bases from J, with 10 bases in between. DNA for the CDR3: TGTGCCTGGAGCCTGGGCATCAACTATGGCTACACCTTC. Translation gives CAWSLGINYGYTF.

J is TRBJ1-2 and V is TRBV7-8; 8 bases are shared with TRBD1. This CDR3 comprises 14 residues. V gave up 5 bases and J gave up 4 bases; unmatched junction bases: 6. Germline assignment: CDR1 SGHVS and CDR2 FQNEAQ. The chain's CDR3 is CASSGGQGSYGYTF. CDR3 sequence (DNA): TGTGCCAGCAGCGGCGGACAGGGAAGCTATGGCTACACCTTC. Using reference TRBV7-8 and TRBJ1-2 for the parts outside the CDR3, the full variable domain is GAGVSQSPRYKVAKRGQDVALRCDPISGHVSLFWYQQALGQGPEFLTYFQNEAQLDKSGLPSDRFFAERPEGSVSTLKIQRTQQEDSAVYLCASSGGQGSYGYTFGSGTRLTVV.

The rearrangement links TRBV28 to TRBJ2-7; 8 bases are a match to TRBD2. CDR1 MDHEN and CDR2 SYDVKM come from the germline V gene. Trimming took 7 bases from V and 12 from J; bases not matched to a gene: 14. The CDR3 runs 13 residues. CDR3 residues: CASTEAPSGRVYF. The CDR3, as DNA: TGTGCCAGCACCGAGGCCCCAAGCGGGAGAGTGTACTTC.

The gene calls are TRBV6-1 and TRBJ2-2; a possible D gene is TRBD1 (6 bases). The V end lost 3 bases, the J end lost 5 bases, and 13 bases lay between the germline ends. This CDR3 spans 15 amino acids. CDR1 MNHNS and CDR2 SASEGT come from the germline V gene. CDR3 sequence (DNA): TGTGCCAGCAGTGATCTGGCAGGGGCTACCGGGGAGCTGTTTTTT. Encoded protein: CASSDLAGATGELFF.

The J gene is TRBJ2-4, the V gene TRBV5-1; 8 nucleotides align to TRBD2. The length of the CDR3 is 16 residues. Germline-derived CDR1 and CDR2 are SGHRS and YFSETQ. V lost 4 bases, J lost 9 bases, and 15 bases stayed unmatched. CDR3 region: CASSSSGSLAASIQYF. In nucleotides, the CDR3 is TGCGCCAGCAGCAGCAGCGGGAGCCTGGCCGCCAGCATTCAGTACTTC.

V gene TRBV7-3 combines with J gene TRBJ1-1; D is uncertain. V was trimmed by 5 bases and J by 1 base, leaving 8 bases between them. The germline CDR1 and CDR2 sequences are SGHTA and FQGTGA. The CDR3 length is 13 residues. CDR3 amino acids: CASSRSGNTEAFF. DNA for the CDR3: TGTGCCAGCAGCCGATCGGGGAACACTGAAGCTTTCTTT.

V gene TRBV7-8 combines with J gene TRBJ2-7; D call uncertain. Trimming left V 4 bases short and J 5 bases short, with 6 bases between. This CDR3 spans 11 amino acids. CDR1 is SGHVS and CDR2 is FQNEAQ in the germline V gene. CDR3 nucleotides: TGTGCCAGCAGCTACTTGCACGAGCAGTACTTC. This gives the protein CASSYLHEQYF. Using reference TRBV7-8 and TRBJ2-7 for the parts outside the CDR3, the full variable domain is GAGVSQSPRYKVAKRGQDVALRCDPISGHVSLFWYQQALGQGPEFLTYFQNEAQLDKSGLPSDRFFAERPEGSVSTLKIQRTQQEDSAVYLCASSYLHEQYFGPGTRLTVT.

This chain connects TRBV13 to TRBJ1-2, with D unclear. This CDR3 has 16 residues. V lost 5 bases to trimming and J lost 4 bases, with 20 bases between them. Germline values: CDR1 PRHDT, CDR2 FYEKMQ (reference sequence). The CDR3 DNA sequence: TGTGCCAGCAGCCCCGGGTCGAAGCAATTTTTCTATGGCTACACCTTC. Translating gives CASSPGSKQFFYGYTF. Full variable domain (rest looked up from reference TRBV13 and TRBJ1-2): AAGVIQSPRHLIKEKRETATLKCYPIPRHDTVYWYQQGPGQDPQFLISFYEKMQSDKGSIPDRFSAQQFSDYHSELNMSSLELGDSALYFCASSPGSKQFFYGYTFGSGTRLTVV.

The chain links TRBV5-4 to TRBJ1-2; tentatively, D is TRBD1 (6 bases). The V and J ends lost 0 bases and 1 base respectively, with 13 bases between them. The CDR3 contains 16 residues. Germline CDR1 is SGHNT and CDR2 is YYREEE (reference sequence). The CDR3 DNA reads as TGTGCCAGCAGCTTGGAAGGGACAAGTTATAACTATGGCTACACCTTC. It encodes CASSLEGTSYNYGYTF. Full variable domain (remainder filled in from reference TRBV5-4 and TRBJ1-2): ETGVTQSPTHLIKTRGQQVTLRCSSQSGHNTVSWYQQALGQGPQFIFQYYREEENGRGNFPPRFSGLQFPNYSSELNVNALELDDSALYLCASSLEGTSYNYGYTFGSGTRLTVV.

The chain links TRBV7-9 to TRBJ1-1, with a tentative D call TRBD1 (5 bases). CDR1 and CDR2 from the germline V gene are SEHNR and FQNEAQ (reference sequence). V lost 5 bases and J lost 1, with 14 bases in between. CDR3 size: 15 residues. The CDR3 sequence is CASSLTTASNTEAFF. CDR3 nucleotide sequence: TGTGCCAGCAGCCTGACGACAGCTTCGAACACTGAAGCTTTCTTT. Filled out from reference TRBV7-9 and TRBJ1-1, the complete variable domain reads DTGVSQNPRHKITKRGQNVTFRCDPISEHNRLYWYRQTLGQGPEFLTYFQNEAQLEKSRLLSDRFSAERPKGSFSTLEIQRTEQGDSAMYLCASSLTTASNTEAFFGQGTRLTVV.

The chain recombines TRBV18 with TRBJ2-7, with 10 bases identical to TRBD1. The CDR3 has 16 residues. CDR1 and CDR2 from the germline V gene are KGHSH and LQKENI. V shed 3 bases, J shed 2 bases, and the junction held 7 bases outside the gene matches. CDR3 nucleotides: TGTGCCAGCTCACCCCCCGGGACAGGGGCGCCCTACGAGCAGTACTTC. Its translation: CASSPPGTGAPYEQYF.

This clone was seen only a few times. The chain links TRBV18 to TRBJ2-5; D possibly corresponds to TRBD2 (5 bases). The CDR3 is 13 residues long. Trimming shortened V by 3 bases and J by 7 bases, and 12 bases separated the two germline ends. The germline V gene has CDR1 KGHSH and CDR2 LQKENI. The chain's CDR3 is CASSPPGLTTQYF. The CDR3 coding sequence is TGTGCCAGCTCACCCCCCGGACTGACGACCCAGTACTTC.

This clone occurred once. The chain's CDR3 is CASSTGGEQYF. The CDR3 nucleotides read TGTGCCAGTAGTACAGGAGGCGAGCAGTACTTC. This chain connects TRBV19 to TRBJ2-7; perhaps TRBD2 as D (5 bases). The V end lost 4 bases, the J end lost 6 bases, and 7 bases lay between the germline ends. The CDR3 is 11 amino acids. Germline CDR1 and CDR2: LNHDA and SQIVND (reference sequence).

V gene TRBV2 combines with J gene TRBJ2-3; D is undetermined. Germline V CDR1 and CDR2: SNHLY, FYNNEI. V lost 3 bases and J 3 bases, leaving 4 bases between the germline ends. This CDR3 is 12 amino acids long. The CDR3 DNA sequence: TGTGCCAGCAGTGAGAGGACAGATACGCAGTATTTT. Encoded protein: CASSERTDTQYF.

The CDR3, as DNA: TGTGCCAGCAGCTTCGGGACAAGCAACACCGGGGAGCTGTTTTTT. Amino acid sequence: CASSFGTSNTGELFF. This chain links TRBV5-4 with TRBJ2-2, with D possibly matching TRBD1 (6 bases). The V gene's germline CDR1 is SGHNT and CDR2 YYREEE (reference sequence). V lost 2 bases and J 2 bases, leaving 10 bases between the germline ends. The CDR3 sequence is 15 residues long.